This TCR beta chain was documented in a study of blood T cells in healthy people across ages. Broader study findings: Estimates drawn from one million T cells were deemed to understate diversity.

V lost 7 bases to trimming and J lost 7 bases, with 20 bases between them. From germline, CDR1 is MNHNY and CDR2 SVGAGI (reference sequence). CDR3 length: 15 residues. It was with a sample-barcoded 5' primer and a J-beta primer mix that a second PCR of about 6 to 12 cycles was run. MiXCR was run by TCRdb on the 5' RACE reads, yielding one entry per CDR3 protein. The data show 700,000 to 1,000,000 distinct CDR3 sequences, with 44% seen just once and under 20% held by the top ten. Remarks on this clonotype: Its antigen is undetermined.

Healthy Caucasian individuals from Russia aged about 6 to 95 served as donors. At least 5.5 micrograms of total RNA were extracted per sample. The sequenced material came from blood. This sequence originates from a man aged 60 to 75 in good health. This chain connects TRBV6-6 to TRBJ2-4; D is perhaps TRBD1 (6 bases). The CDR3 loop is CASMSYDTGQNIQYF. The CDR3 DNA sequence: TGTGCCAGCATGTCGTATGATACCGGACAGAACATTCAGTACTTC.